This entry lists 12 T cell receptor beta chains sequenced from one sample in a study of technical replicates of blood from a handful of donors. Profiled with immunoSEQ multiplex PCR; TCRdb holds only in-frame clones, not every one. The sample has tens of thousands of clones, 95% to 98% seen once. Sequencing input: T cells isolated from PBMCs. The receptors originated from a human donor in good health.

In this sample, this clone turned up once. This chain uses TRBV29-1 with TRBJ2-7, with 10 bases matching TRBD1. Germline V gene lookup returns CDR1 SQVTM and CDR2 ANQGSEA. This CDR3 comprises 13 residues. V lost 6 bases and J lost 4; bases outside the gene matches: 6. CDR3 sequence reads: CSVEGQGPYEQYF. For the CDR3, the DNA is TGCAGCGTGGAGGGACAGGGGCCATACGAGCAGTACTTC.

The chain recombines TRBV6-5 with TRBJ1-5; D gene uncertain. The germline gives CDR1 MNHEY, CDR2 SVGAGI. Trimming pared 4 bases from V and 0 bases from J, leaving 10 bases between. The CDR3 has 15 amino acids. The CDR3: CASSSRTVSNQPQHF. The CDR3 DNA sequence: TGTGCCAGCAGTTCCCGGACTGTTAGCAATCAGCCCCAGCATTTT.

This chain connects TRBV30 to TRBJ1-4, with 7 bases that match TRBD1. CDR3 size: 14 residues. Trimming at V came to 1 base and at J to 8 bases, leaving 7 bases not matched to a gene. Germline loops: CDR1 GTSNPN, CDR2 SVGIG (reference sequence). CDR3: CAWSDWQGEEKLFF. The CDR3 nucleotides read TGTGCCTGGAGTGATTGGCAGGGGGAAGAAAAACTGTTTTTT. The full variable domain, rest sourced from reference TRBV30 and TRBJ1-4, is SQTIHQWPATLVQPVGSPLSLECTVEGTSNPNLYWYRQAAGRGLQLLFYSVGIGQISSEVPQNLSASRPQDRQFILSSKKLLLSDSGFYLCAWSDWQGEEKLFFGSGTQLSVL.

The chain links TRBV27 to TRBJ1-3, with no clear D. The CDR3 length is 13 residues. Trimming removed 8 bases at V and 0 bases at J, with 8 bases between. CDR1 is MNHEY and CDR2 is SMNVEV in the germline V gene (reference sequence). CDR3 sequence: CASWAVSGNTIYF. The CDR3 DNA reads as TGTGCCAGCTGGGCAGTCTCTGGAAACACCATATATTTT.

The rearrangement links TRBV5-6 to TRBJ2-2, with 8 bases aligning to TRBD1. Trimming removed 0 bases from V and 4 bases from J; junction bases left unmatched: 2. CDR1 and CDR2 (germline): SGHDT, YYEEEE. The CDR3 runs 15 residues. CDR3: CASSLVDRATGELFF. The CDR3 nucleotides are TGTGCCAGCAGCTTGGTGGACAGGGCCACCGGGGAGCTGTTTTTT.

This chain uses TRBV4-1 with TRBJ2-3; the D is unclear. Germline V gene lookup returns CDR1 MGHRA and CDR2 YSYEKL. The ends were cut back, 1 base at V and 5 bases at J, with 10 bases in the middle. The CDR3 has 14 amino acids. CDR3 sequence: CASSQVLFGDTQYF. CDR3 nucleotides: TGCGCCAGCAGCCAAGTTCTATTCGGAGATACGCAGTATTTT.

J is TRBJ2-7 and V is TRBV30, with D possibly being TRBD1 (5 bases). The V gene lost 6 bases and the J gene lost 4 bases, with 13 bases spanning the gap. CDR1 is GTSNPN, CDR2 SVGIG, per germline (reference sequence). The CDR3 covers 12 residues. This CDR3 is CACSGILYEQYF. The CDR3 nucleotides are TGTGCCTGCTCAGGGATCCTGTACGAGCAGTACTTC.

This chain links TRBV30 with TRBJ2-6; D is perhaps TRBD2 (5 bases). V lost 6 bases and J 2 bases, leaving 17 bases between the germline ends. Germline V CDR1 and CDR2: GTSNPN, SVGIG (reference sequence). This CDR3 has 16 residues. CDR3 amino acids: CACQRILKPGANVLTF. The CDR3 DNA sequence: TGTGCCTGCCAGCGGATCCTTAAACCTGGGGCCAACGTCCTGACTTTC.

This chain links TRBV5-4 with TRBJ2-7; tentative D call: TRBD2 (5 bases). V shed 2 bases and J shed 1 base, with 13 bases lying between them. The CDR3 is 15 residues long. Germline V gene lookup returns CDR1 SGHNT and CDR2 YYREEE (reference sequence). DNA for the CDR3: TGTGCCAGCAGCTTCTCCCACGGGGATTCCTACGAGCAGTACTTC. It is translated as CASSFSHGDSYEQYF.

The gene calls are TRBV28 and TRBJ2-2; TRBD2 matches 10 bases. CDR3 length: 17 residues. CDR1 and CDR2 (germline): MDHEN, SYDVKM. Trimming removed 3 bases from V and 4 bases from J; junction bases left unmatched: 8. The CDR3 reads CASSLSGSGRFTGELFF. The CDR3 DNA is TGTGCCAGCAGTTTGAGTGGTAGCGGGAGGTTCACCGGGGAGCTGTTTTTT. Supplemented by reference TRBV28 and TRBJ2-2, the full variable domain reads DVKVTQSSRYLVKRTGEKVFLECVQDMDHENMFWYRQDPGLGLRLIYFSYDVKMKEKGDIPEGYSVSREKKERFSLILESASTNQTSMYLCASSLSGSGRFTGELFFGEGSRLTVL.

The rearrangement uses TRBV5-4 and TRBJ1-2; 7 bases match TRBD1. The germline gives CDR1 SGHNT, CDR2 YYREEE (reference sequence). The junction had 9 bases not matched to a gene; V was cut back by 4 bases and J by 6 bases. The CDR3 sequence is 14 residues long. This chain's CDR3 is CASSKTDRADGYTF. The DNA for the CDR3 is TGTGCCAGCAGCAAAACAGACAGGGCGGATGGCTACACCTTC. Combining the CDR3 with reference TRBV5-4 and TRBJ1-2 gives the whole variable domain ETGVTQSPTHLIKTRGQQVTLRCSSQSGHNTVSWYQQALGQGPQFIFQYYREEENGRGNFPPRFSGLQFPNYSSELNVNALELDDSALYLCASSKTDRADGYTFGSGTRLTVV.

The chain uses TRBV9 and TRBJ2-5; possibly TRBD2 for D (6 bases). Per germline, CDR1 SGDLS and CDR2 YYNGEE. Trimming removed 0 bases at V and 4 bases at J, with 13 bases between. The CDR3 totals 15 residues. The CDR3 spells CASSVEEGIGETQYF. CDR3 nucleotide sequence: TGTGCCAGCAGCGTAGAGGAGGGAATAGGAGAGACCCAGTACTTC.